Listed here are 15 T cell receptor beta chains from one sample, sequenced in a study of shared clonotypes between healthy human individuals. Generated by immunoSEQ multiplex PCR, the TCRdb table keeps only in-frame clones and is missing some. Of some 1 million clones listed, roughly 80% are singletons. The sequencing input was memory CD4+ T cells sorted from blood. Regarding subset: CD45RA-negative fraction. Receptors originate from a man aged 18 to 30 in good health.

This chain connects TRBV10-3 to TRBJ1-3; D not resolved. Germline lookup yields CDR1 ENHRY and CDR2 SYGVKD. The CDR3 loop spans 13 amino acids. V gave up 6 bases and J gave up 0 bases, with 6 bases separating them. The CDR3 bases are TGTGCCATCAGGGCAGCCTCTGGAAACACCATATATTTT. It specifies CAIRAASGNTIYF.

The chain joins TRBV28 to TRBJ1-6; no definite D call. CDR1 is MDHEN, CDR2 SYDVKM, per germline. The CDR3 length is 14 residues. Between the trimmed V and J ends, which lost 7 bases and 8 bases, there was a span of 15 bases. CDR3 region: CASTEVTAYSPLHF. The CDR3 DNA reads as TGTGCCAGCACGGAAGTCACCGCCTATTCACCCCTCCACTTT. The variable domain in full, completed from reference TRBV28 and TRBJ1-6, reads DVKVTQSSRYLVKRTGEKVFLECVQDMDHENMFWYRQDPGLGLRLIYFSYDVKMKEKGDIPEGYSVSREKKERFSLILESASTNQTSMYLCASTEVTAYSPLHFGNGTRLTVT.

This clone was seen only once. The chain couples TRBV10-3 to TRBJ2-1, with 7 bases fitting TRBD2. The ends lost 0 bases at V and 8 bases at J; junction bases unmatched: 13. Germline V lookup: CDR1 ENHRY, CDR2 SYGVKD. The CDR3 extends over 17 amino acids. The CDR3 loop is CAISESKNVAGRDEQFF. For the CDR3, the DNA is TGTGCCATCAGTGAGTCGAAGAATGTAGCAGGGAGGGATGAGCAGTTCTTC.

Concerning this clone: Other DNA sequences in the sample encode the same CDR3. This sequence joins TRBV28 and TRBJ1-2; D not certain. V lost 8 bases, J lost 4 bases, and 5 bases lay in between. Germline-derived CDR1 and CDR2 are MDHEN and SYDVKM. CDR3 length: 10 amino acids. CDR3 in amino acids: CASGSYGYTF. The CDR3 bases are TGTGCCAGCGGGAGCTATGGCTACACCTTC.

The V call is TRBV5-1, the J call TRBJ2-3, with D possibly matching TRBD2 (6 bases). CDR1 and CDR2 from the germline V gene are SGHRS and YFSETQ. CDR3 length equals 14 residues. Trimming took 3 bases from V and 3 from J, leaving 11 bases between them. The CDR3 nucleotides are TGCGCCAGCAGCTGGCGGGGTAATACAGATACGCAGTATTTT. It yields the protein CASSWRGNTDTQYF.

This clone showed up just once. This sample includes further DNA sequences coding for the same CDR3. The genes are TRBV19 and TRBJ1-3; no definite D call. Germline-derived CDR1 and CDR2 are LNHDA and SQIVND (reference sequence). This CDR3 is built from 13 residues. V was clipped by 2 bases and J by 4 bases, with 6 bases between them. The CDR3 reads CASSISSGNTIYF. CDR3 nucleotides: TGTGCCAGTAGTATAAGCTCCGGAAACACCATATATTTT.

Here the CDR3 reads CASSPQASGGNTIYF. CDR3 DNA: TGTGCCAGCTCACCACAAGCATCAGGTGGAAACACCATATATTTT. J is TRBJ1-3 and V is TRBV18, with unresolved D. The CDR3 consists of 15 residues. From germline, CDR1 is KGHSH and CDR2 LQKENI. V was shortened by 1 base and J by 3 bases, with 10 bases between the two germline ends.

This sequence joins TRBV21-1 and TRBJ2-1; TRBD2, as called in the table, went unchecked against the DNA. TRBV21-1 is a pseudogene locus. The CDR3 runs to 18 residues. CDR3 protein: CASSLEGLAGGPYNEQFF. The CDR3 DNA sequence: TGTGCCAGCAGCTTAGAGGGACTAGCGGGGGGGCCTTACAATGAGCAGTTCTTC.

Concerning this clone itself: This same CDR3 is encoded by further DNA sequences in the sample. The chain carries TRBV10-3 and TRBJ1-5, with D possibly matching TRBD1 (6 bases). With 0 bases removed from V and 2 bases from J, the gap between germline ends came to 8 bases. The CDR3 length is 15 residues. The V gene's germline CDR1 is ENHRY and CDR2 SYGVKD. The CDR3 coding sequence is TGTGCCATCAGTGAGTCAGGGGGGGGCAATCAGCCCCAGCATTTT. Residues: CAISESGGGNQPQHF.

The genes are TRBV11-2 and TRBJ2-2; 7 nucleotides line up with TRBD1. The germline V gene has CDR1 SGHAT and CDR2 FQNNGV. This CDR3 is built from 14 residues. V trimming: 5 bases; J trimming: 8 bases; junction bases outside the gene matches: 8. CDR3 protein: CASSPRTGPGELFF. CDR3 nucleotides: TGTGCCAGCAGCCCTAGGACAGGTCCGGGGGAGCTGTTTTTT.

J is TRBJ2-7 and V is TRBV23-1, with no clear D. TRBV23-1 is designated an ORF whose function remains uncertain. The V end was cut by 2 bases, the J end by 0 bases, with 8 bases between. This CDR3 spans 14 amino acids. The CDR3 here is CASSQRWISYEQYF. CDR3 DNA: TGCGCCAGCAGTCAAAGGTGGATCTCCTACGAGCAGTACTTC.

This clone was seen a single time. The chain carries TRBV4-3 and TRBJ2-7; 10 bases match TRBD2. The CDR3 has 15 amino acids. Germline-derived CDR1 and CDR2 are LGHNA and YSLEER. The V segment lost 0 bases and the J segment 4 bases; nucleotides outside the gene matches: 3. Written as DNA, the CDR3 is TGCGCCAGCAGCCAAGAGGGACTAGCGAAGTACGAGCAGTACTTC. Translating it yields CASSQEGLAKYEQYF.

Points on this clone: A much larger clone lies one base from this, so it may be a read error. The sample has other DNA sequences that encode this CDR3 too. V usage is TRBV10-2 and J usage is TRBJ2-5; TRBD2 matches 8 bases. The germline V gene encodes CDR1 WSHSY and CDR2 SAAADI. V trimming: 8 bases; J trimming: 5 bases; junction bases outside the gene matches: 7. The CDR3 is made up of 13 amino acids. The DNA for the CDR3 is TGCGCCAGCTCGACTAGCGTAAAGGAGACCCAGTACTTC. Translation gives CASSTSVKETQYF.

CDR3 loop: CASSFLPYYGYTF. The CDR3 DNA reads as TGTGCCAGCAGCTTTTTACCCTACTATGGCTACACCTTC. V gene TRBV5-5 combines with J gene TRBJ1-2; D ambiguous. CDR1 is SGHKS and CDR2 is YYEKEE in the germline V gene (reference sequence). The CDR3 contains 13 residues. V lost 2 bases and J lost 3, with 8 bases in between. The whole variable domain, remainder taken from reference TRBV5-5 and TRBJ1-2, is DAGVTQSPTHLIKTRGQQVTLRCSPISGHKSVSWYQQVLGQGPQFIFQYYEKEERGRGNFPDRFSARQFPNYSSELNVNALLLGDSALYLCASSFLPYYGYTFGSGTRLTVV.

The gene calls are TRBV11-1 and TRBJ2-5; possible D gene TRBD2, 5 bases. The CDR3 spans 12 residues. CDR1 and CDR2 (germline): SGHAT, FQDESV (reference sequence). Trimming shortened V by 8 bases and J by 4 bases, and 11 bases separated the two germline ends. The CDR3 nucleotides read TGTGCCAGCGGGGAGCGTACAGAGACCCAGTACTTC. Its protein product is CASGERTETQYF.